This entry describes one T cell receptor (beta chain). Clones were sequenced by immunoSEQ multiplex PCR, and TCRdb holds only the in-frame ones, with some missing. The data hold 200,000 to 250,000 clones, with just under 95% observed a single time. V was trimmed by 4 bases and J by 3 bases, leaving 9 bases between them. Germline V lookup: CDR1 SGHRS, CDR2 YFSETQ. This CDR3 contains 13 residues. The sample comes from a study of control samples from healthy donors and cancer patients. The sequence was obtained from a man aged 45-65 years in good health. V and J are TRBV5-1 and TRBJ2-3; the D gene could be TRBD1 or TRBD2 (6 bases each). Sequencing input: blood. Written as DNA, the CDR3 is TGCGCCAGCAGCCCGGGGGCGACAGATACGCAGTATTTT. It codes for CASSPGATDTQYF. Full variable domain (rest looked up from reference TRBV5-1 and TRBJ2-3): KAGVTQTPRYLIKTRGQQVTLSCSPISGHRSVSWYQQTPGQGLQFLFEYFSETQRNKGNFPGRFSGRQFSNSRSEMNVSTLELGDSALYLCASSPGATDTQYFGPGTRLTVL.